Many counts were recorded for the clone carrying this T cell receptor beta chain. The data originate from a study of blood T cell repertoires in COVID-19. For the study at large: Nucleic acid was either cDNA or gDNA, and it came from T cells, B-cell-depleted T cells, or PBMCs.

V was clipped by 6 bases and J by 6 bases, with 12 bases between them. The germline V gene encodes CDR1 MNHEY and CDR2 SMNVEV (reference sequence). The CDR3 is 13 residues long. Sequenced by immunoSEQ multiplex PCR; TCRdb stores in-frame clones only, minus some. The sample consists of a few hundred thousand clones, about 90% of them appearing once. The sequence was obtained from a woman between 18 and 30 years old who had recovered from COVID-19. The rearrangement links TRBV27 to TRBJ1-5, with D maybe TRBD1 (5 bases). The sequenced sample consisted of peripheral blood. CDR3 loop: CASSIQEGQPQHF. CDR3 nucleotide sequence: TGTGCCAGCAGCATACAGGAGGGTCAGCCCCAGCATTTT.